The 18 T cell receptor beta chains given below trace back to one sample, sequenced in a study of shared clonotypes between healthy human individuals. TCRdb keeps only in-frame clones here, not all; method: immunoSEQ multiplex PCR. The table shows about 2 million clones, with about 95% occurring only once. CD45RO-negative cells were positively selected for CCR7, leaving out terminally differentiated effector memory CD45RA+ cells. The sequencing input was naive CD8+ T cells sorted from blood. All receptors derive from a man between 18 and 35 years old in good health.

The genes are TRBV28 and TRBJ2-5, with unresolved D. This CDR3 spans 14 amino acids. The germline CDR1 and CDR2 sequences are MDHEN and SYDVKM. V was trimmed by 4 bases and J by 3 bases, leaving 12 bases between them. The CDR3 sequence is CASSSPDWEETQYF. In DNA, the CDR3 is TGTGCCAGCAGTTCCCCCGACTGGGAAGAGACCCAGTACTTC.

Ten or more counts support this clone. The identical CDR3 is also encoded by other nucleotide sequences in the sample. Written as DNA, the CDR3 is TGTGCCAGCAGTTGGACAGGGGGATCTGGGGCCAACGTCCTGACTTTC. Amino acid sequence: CASSWTGGSGANVLTF. This chain connects TRBV27 to TRBJ2-6, with 10 bases fitting TRBD1. CDR1 is MNHEY, CDR2 SMNVEV, per germline (reference sequence). The CDR3 extends over 16 amino acids. V shed 4 bases, J shed 1 base, and the junction held 1 base outside the gene matches.

The rearrangement joins TRBV27 to TRBJ2-2; a weak D match, TRBD2 (6 bases). CDR1 and CDR2 (germline): MNHEY, SMNVEV (reference sequence). This CDR3 has 18 amino acids. Trimming removed 2 bases from V and 1 base from J, with 17 bases in between. Written as DNA, the CDR3 is TGTGCCAGCAGTTTAGAGGGGTCGGGACTCGAGAACACCGGGGAGCTGTTTTTT. It codes for CASSLEGSGLENTGELFF.

The genes are TRBV19 and TRBJ1-6; maybe TRBD1 (5 bases). Trimming removed 6 bases at V and 10 bases at J, with 16 bases between. The CDR3 sequence is 14 residues long. CDR1 is LNHDA, CDR2 SQIVND, per germline (reference sequence). The DNA for the CDR3 is TGTGCCAGTAGAGACGGGGGGTTCGGATCACCCCTCCACTTT. Amino acid sequence: CASRDGGFGSPLHF. Combining the CDR3 with reference TRBV19 and TRBJ1-6 gives the whole variable domain DGGITQSPKYLFRKEGQNVTLSCEQNLNHDAMYWYRQDPGQGLRLIYYSQIVNDFQKGDIAEGYSVSREKKESFPLTVTSAQKNPTAFYLCASRDGGFGSPLHFGNGTRLTVT.

CDR3 amino acids: CASSLSGLSGNTIYF. In DNA, the CDR3 is TGTGCCAGCAGCCTGTCAGGCCTCTCTGGAAACACCATATATTTT. The gene calls are TRBV7-9 and TRBJ1-3; D remains unclear. There are 15 residues in the CDR3. Germline CDR1 is SEHNR and CDR2 is FQNEAQ (reference sequence). Between the trimmed V and J ends, which lost 5 bases and 0 bases, there was a span of 11 bases.

This clone was recorded once. The chain carries TRBV5-5 and TRBJ2-3; D not certain. Germline V gene lookup returns CDR1 SGHKS and CDR2 YYEKEE (reference sequence). The CDR3 runs to 13 residues. Trimming removed 6 bases from V and 6 bases from J, with 14 bases in between. This chain's CDR3 is CASKPFLGDTQYF. In nucleotides, the CDR3 is TGTGCCAGCAAACCGTTCCTAGGGGATACGCAGTATTTT. Supplemented by reference TRBV5-5 and TRBJ2-3, the full variable domain reads DAGVTQSPTHLIKTRGQQVTLRCSPISGHKSVSWYQQVLGQGPQFIFQYYEKEERGRGNFPDRFSARQFPNYSSELNVNALLLGDSALYLCASKPFLGDTQYFGPGTRLTVL.

The chain links TRBV30 to TRBJ2-7, with D tentatively TRBD2 (6 bases). Germline values: CDR1 GTSNPN, CDR2 SVGIG (reference sequence). The CDR3 covers 17 residues. Trimming removed 0 bases from V and 0 bases from J, with 18 bases in between. The CDR3 DNA sequence: TGTGCCTGGAGTGTACCGGAGAGGTACGGGAGCTCCTACGAGCAGTACTTC. Its translation is CAWSVPERYGSSYEQYF. Filled out from reference TRBV30 and TRBJ2-7, the complete variable domain reads SQTIHQWPATLVQPVGSPLSLECTVEGTSNPNLYWYRQAAGRGLQLLFYSVGIGQISSEVPQNLSASRPQDRQFILSSKKLLLSDSGFYLCAWSVPERYGSSYEQYFGPGTRLTVT.

The chain uses TRBV2 and TRBJ2-2, with no clear D. The V and J ends lost 5 bases and 6 bases respectively, with 13 bases between them. The CDR3 runs 14 residues. The germline V gene has CDR1 SNHLY and CDR2 FYNNEI. The CDR3 reads CASSPDTSAGELFF. The CDR3 DNA is TGTGCCAGCAGTCCCGACACGAGCGCCGGGGAGCTGTTTTTT. The whole variable domain, remainder taken from reference TRBV2 and TRBJ2-2, is EPEVTQTPSHQVTQMGQEVILRCVPISNHLYFYWYRQILGQKVEFLVSFYNNEISEKSEIFDDQFSVERPDGSNFTLKIRSTKLEDSAMYFCASSPDTSAGELFFGEGSRLTVL.

The V and J genes are TRBV29-1 and TRBJ2-7, with a tentative D call TRBD2 (7 bases). Germline V CDR1 and CDR2: SQVTM, ANQGSEA. The CDR3 spans 16 residues. Trimming cost V 4 bases and J 2 bases, with 21 bases left between them. The CDR3 here is CSVVGDLRGAAYEQYF. The CDR3 DNA reads as TGCAGCGTTGTGGGTGATCTTCGGGGGGCCGCCTACGAGCAGTACTTC.

For this clone: It may be a read error: a sequence one base away is much more abundant. Other DNA sequences within the sample encode an identical CDR3. The chain carries TRBV13 and TRBJ2-3; D is unclear. CDR1 and CDR2 (germline): PRHDT, FYEKMQ (reference sequence). V dropped 0 bases and J dropped 4 bases, with 2 bases sitting between them. CDR3 length: 12 amino acids. The CDR3 loop is CASSLGPDTQYF. CDR3 DNA: TGTGCCAGCAGCTTAGGCCCAGATACGCAGTATTTT.

The chain is built from TRBV7-9 and TRBJ2-1, with D possibly being TRBD1 (6 bases). The CDR3 is 16 amino acids. The V gene's germline CDR1 is SEHNR and CDR2 FQNEAQ (reference sequence). The V end was cut by 5 bases, the J end by 5 bases, with 19 bases between. The CDR3 sequence: CASSNTGTQKNNEQFF. In nucleotides, the CDR3 is TGTGCCAGCAGCAACACCGGGACACAAAAAAACAATGAGCAGTTCTTC.

The chain couples TRBV27 to TRBJ2-7, with 7 positions matching TRBD1. Trimming cost V 5 bases and J 3 bases; bases outside gene matches: 7. CDR3 length: 14 amino acids. Germline values: CDR1 MNHEY, CDR2 SMNVEV (reference sequence). The CDR3 DNA reads as TGTGCCAGCAGTCCTACGGGACAGCTCTACGAGCAGTACTTC. Translated, it gives CASSPTGQLYEQYF.

This sequence joins TRBV7-9 and TRBJ1-2; D remains unclear. The CDR3 runs to 12 residues. Germline V gives CDR1 SEHNR, CDR2 FQNEAQ (reference sequence). Deletions cut 6 bases from V and 8 bases from J, with 13 bases between. The CDR3 loop reads CASSPEPAGYTF. The CDR3 coding sequence is TGTGCCAGCAGTCCTGAACCCGCGGGCTACACCTTC.

This chain connects TRBV18 to TRBJ1-5; no firm D call. The V gene lost 2 bases and the J gene lost 6 bases, with 11 bases spanning the gap. The CDR3 totals 14 residues. Germline values: CDR1 KGHSH, CDR2 LQKENI. The CDR3: CASSPSGLSQPQHF. In nucleotides, the CDR3 is TGTGCCAGCTCACCAAGCGGGTTGAGTCAGCCCCAGCATTTT.

J is TRBJ1-4 and V is TRBV11-1, with D perhaps matching TRBD1 (5 bases). Trimming shortened V by 4 bases and J by 10 bases, and 7 bases separated the two germline ends. Per the germline V gene, CDR1 is SGHAT and CDR2 is FQDESV (reference sequence). There are 11 residues in the CDR3. As DNA, the CDR3 is TGTGCCAGCAGCTACGGGGGAAAACTGTTTTTT. Translating gives CASSYGGKLFF. Full variable domain (outside the CDR3, taken from reference TRBV11-1 and TRBJ1-4): EAEVAQSPRYKITEKSQAVAFWCDPISGHATLYWYRQILGQGPELLVQFQDESVVDDSQLPKDRFSAERLKGVDSTLKIQPAELGDSAMYLCASSYGGKLFFGSGTQLSVL.

The sample holds one count of this clone. The chain links TRBV7-9 to TRBJ2-5; 12 bases agree with TRBD2. The ends lost 5 bases at V and 0 bases at J; junction bases unmatched: 7. The CDR3 spans 17 residues. The germline V gene has CDR1 SEHNR and CDR2 FQNEAQ (reference sequence). The CDR3 DNA reads TGTGCCAGCAGCACAAGGACTAGCGGGGCGTACCAAGAGACCCAGTACTTC. Translation: CASSTRTSGAYQETQYF.

The rearrangement joins TRBV6-6 to TRBJ1-1; TRBD1 might be the D (6 bases). The CDR3 has 13 amino acids. Germline CDR1 and CDR2: MNHNY and SVGAGI (reference sequence). V was cut by 11 bases and J by 5 bases, with 18 bases left in between. The CDR3 region is CAGISGVGTEAFF. The CDR3 region has the DNA TGTGCCGGCATATCAGGGGTTGGGACTGAAGCTTTCTTT.

The CDR3 DNA sequence: TGTGCCTGGATCTCCTTCCCTACTCTCGCCAGCTCTGGAAACACCATATATTTT. Translation gives CAWISFPTLASSGNTIYF. The chain combines TRBV30 with TRBJ1-3; no reliable D call. The CDR3 is made up of 18 amino acids. Germline CDR1 is GTSNPN and CDR2 is SVGIG (reference sequence). Trimming shortened V by 4 bases and J by 0 bases, and 22 bases separated the two germline ends.